The 20 T cell receptor beta chains given below trace back to one sample, sequenced in a study of regulatory T cells in long-lasting Graves disease. The time point: newly diagnosed GD, antithyroid drugs for less than 3 months. TCR sequences were obtained from RNA taken from PBMCs. Through Arm-PCR of CDR3 regions and iRepertoire HTBI primers, TCR beta libraries were built. TCRdb re-derived calls from the multiplex PCR reads in MiXCR, one entry per CDR3 protein. The data hold about 440,000 distinct CDR3 sequences, with about 15% observed a single time. The same data also contributed to another study, on T cells in Graves' hyperthyroidism and ophthalmopathy.

The source was peripheral blood mononuclear cells (PBMCs), collected at new diagnosis, from a patient treated with antithyroid drugs. The receptor set was obtained from a woman aged 18-29 years with Graves disease.

This clonotype was counted between two and nine times. The CDR3 here is CSASRPSSYEQYF. The CDR3 DNA follows: TGCAGTGCTAGTAGGCCGAGCTCCTACGAGCAGTACTTC. This rearrangement joins TRBV20-1 to TRBJ2-7; D not certain. V dropped 3 bases and J dropped 0 bases, with 9 bases sitting between them. Germline CDR1 and CDR2: DFQATT and SNEGSKA (reference sequence). This CDR3 is built from 13 residues.

This clonotype has a count of ten or more. The chain employs TRBV12-3 or TRBV12-4 and TRBJ2-1, with 12 bases lining up with TRBD2. CDR3 length: 14 residues. V lost 5 bases, J lost 6 bases, and 2 bases stayed unmatched. This chain's CDR3 is CASSGLAGPNEQFF. The CDR3 DNA reads as TGTGCCAGCAGTGGACTAGCGGGGCCCAATGAGCAGTTCTTC.

This rearrangement joins TRBV15 to TRBJ2-7; no clear D. CDR3 length equals 12 residues. Looked up from germline, CDR1 is LNHNV and CDR2 is YYDKDF (reference sequence). V was trimmed by 3 bases and J by 1 base, leaving 4 bases between them. The CDR3 DNA reads TGTGCCACCAGCAGCCAGTCCTACGAGCAGTACTTC. Its translation: CATSSQSYEQYF.

This clonotype occurred many times. The rearrangement joins TRBV28 to TRBJ1-1; D not resolved. Looked up from germline, CDR1 is MDHEN and CDR2 is SYDVKM. The V end lost 5 bases, the J end lost 6 bases, and 19 bases lay between the germline ends. The CDR3 has 15 amino acids. CDR3 region: CASSPAGGAMSEAFF. The CDR3 region has the DNA TGTGCCAGCAGTCCTGCGGGAGGAGCCATGTCTGAAGCTTTCTTT.

This clonotype was recorded many times. The chain joins TRBV7-2 to TRBJ2-1, with TRBD1 as a possible D gene (7 bases). This CDR3 is built from 15 residues. V gave up 5 bases and J gave up 0 bases, with 11 bases separating them. Germline V gene data show CDR1 as SGHTA and CDR2 as FQGNSA. This CDR3 reads CASSAGQSSYNEQFF. CDR3 coding DNA: TGTGCCAGCAGCGCGGGACAGAGCTCCTACAATGAGCAGTTCTTC. The complete variable domain, with remaining parts taken from reference TRBV7-2 and TRBJ2-1, reads GAGVSQSPSNKVTEKGKDVELRCDPISGHTALYWYRQSLGQGLEFLIYFQGNSAPDKSGLPSDRFSAERTGGSVSTLTIQRTQQEDSAVYLCASSAGQSSYNEQFFGPGTRLTVL.

The V and J genes are TRBV6-2 or TRBV6-3 and TRBJ2-1; D is ambiguous. This CDR3 has 14 residues. Trimming removed 5 bases at V and 8 bases at J, with 16 bases between. Germline values: CDR1 MNHEY, CDR2 SVGEGT. For the CDR3, the DNA is TGTGCCAGCAGTGTAGTGTCCTTAGGCCATGAGCAGTTCTTC. This codes for CASSVVSLGHEQFF.

This clonotype was counted between two and nine times. The V and J genes are TRBV10-3 and TRBJ2-7; 10 bases line up with TRBD1. J gave up 4 bases and V 3 bases, and 6 bases lay outside the gene matches. This CDR3 is built from 15 residues. CDR1 and CDR2 (germline): ENHRY, SYGVKD. For the CDR3, the DNA is TGTGCCATCAGTGACCGGGACAGGGGATTGTACGAGCAGTACTTC. Translation: CAISDRDRGLYEQYF.

A note on this clonotype: A much more abundant neighbour one base away suggests this may be a read error. V and J are TRBV7-2 and TRBJ2-1; D is unclear. The end of the DNA fits TRBJ2-7 better, so the J call may be wrong. Germline loops: CDR1 SGHTA, CDR2 FQGNSA. The CDR3 sequence is 14 residues long. The CDR3 spells CASSLATRKDEQYF. CDR3 DNA: TGTGCCAGCAGCTTAGCAACGCGAAAGGATGAGCAGTACTTC.

This clonotype was seen repeatedly, ten times or more. The rearrangement links TRBV5-6 to TRBJ2-3, with 8 positions matching TRBD2. J was trimmed by 5 bases and V by 1 base; bases with no gene match: 6. Per germline, CDR1 SGHDT and CDR2 YYEEEE. The CDR3 is made up of 15 amino acids. The CDR3 DNA follows: TGTGCCAGCAGCTTGAGAGCGGGAGTTATAGATACGCAGTATTTT. Its translation: CASSLRAGVIDTQYF.

This clonotype was observed at least ten times. V is TRBV29-1 and J is TRBJ2-7; TRBD1 agrees at 8 bases. V was pared by 3 bases and J by 2 bases, with 3 bases of the junction left unmatched. Germline-derived CDR1 and CDR2 are SQVTM and ANQGSEA. The CDR3 covers 13 residues. The CDR3 is CSVEDREAYEQYF. The CDR3, as DNA: TGCAGCGTTGAGGACAGGGAAGCCTACGAGCAGTACTTC.

This clonotype was counted many times. J is TRBJ2-7 and V is TRBV7-2; 10 bases fit TRBD2. Germline V gene sequence: CDR1 SGHTA, CDR2 FQGNSA. The J segment lost 4 bases and the V segment lost 1 base, leaving 4 bases of the junction unmatched. This CDR3 comprises 15 residues. For the CDR3, the DNA is TGTGCCAGCAGCTTAGAGGGACTAGCGTTATACGAGCAGTACTTC. It yields the protein CASSLEGLALYEQYF.

With respect to this clonotype: This may be a read error, as it is one base from a much larger clone. The chain links TRBV6-2 or TRBV6-3 to TRBJ2-3; D gene unclear. The CDR3 is 12 amino acids. Germline V gene sequence: CDR1 MNHEY, CDR2 SVGEGT. Trimming removed 2 bases from V and 4 bases from J, with 4 bases in between. CDR3 sequence (DNA): TGTGCCAGCAGTTACGTGGCAGATACGCAGTATTTT. Translating gives CASSYVADTQYF.

The chain links TRBV29-1 to TRBJ1-2, with 11 bases identical to TRBD1. The CDR3 runs to 13 residues. Germline lookup yields CDR1 SQVTM and CDR2 ANQGSEA. J lost 7 bases, V lost 3 bases, and 4 bases had no gene match. In nucleotides, the CDR3 is TGCAGCGTTGACGGACAGGGGGCGGCTGGCTACACCTTC. It codes for CSVDGQGAAGYTF.

The rearrangement uses TRBV27 and TRBJ2-7; D may be TRBD1 (5 bases). V shed 10 bases and J shed 0 bases, with 16 bases lying between them. This CDR3 is 14 amino acids long. Germline V CDR1 and CDR2: MNHEY, SMNVEV (reference sequence). This chain's CDR3 is CATKGVASSYEQYF. CDR3 DNA sequence: TGTGCCACAAAAGGGGTTGCGAGCTCCTACGAGCAGTACTTC.

This clonotype has at least ten counts. The genes are TRBV18 and TRBJ2-7; D remains ambiguous. V was trimmed by 2 bases and J by 3 bases, leaving 11 bases between them. The CDR3 length is 14 residues. Germline V gives CDR1 KGHSH, CDR2 LQKENI. The CDR3 sequence: CASSPAWSGYEQYF. As DNA, the CDR3 is TGTGCCAGCTCACCAGCGTGGAGTGGCTACGAGCAGTACTTC.

A remark on this clonotype: A much larger clone lies one base from this, so it may be a read error. The chain employs TRBV7-2 and TRBJ2-7, with TRBD1 matching 12 bases. The CDR3 contains 16 residues. Germline V gives CDR1 SGHTA, CDR2 FQGNSA. CDR3 DNA sequence: TGTGCCGGCAGCCGGGACAGGGGGCGCTCGTCCTACGAGCAGTACTTC. This codes for CAGSRDRGRSSYEQYF.

This clonotype has a count of ten or more. This chain links TRBV5-1 with TRBJ1-1; D gene unclear. Germline CDR1 and CDR2: SGHRS and YFSETQ. The CDR3 spans 15 residues. Trimming shortened V by 2 bases and J by 0 bases, and 11 bases separated the two germline ends. CDR3 region: CASSLTASMNTEAFF. The CDR3 bases are TGCGCCAGCAGCTTAACAGCGTCTATGAACACTGAAGCTTTCTTT.

This clonotype came up many times. V gene TRBV7-9 combines with J gene TRBJ2-1; 15 bases fit TRBD2. The germline CDR1 and CDR2 sequences are SEHNR and FQNEAQ (reference sequence). V gave up 5 bases and J gave up 7 bases; unmatched junction bases: 6. The CDR3 loop spans 16 amino acids. The CDR3 protein is CASSNRGTSGRNEQFF. The CDR3, as DNA: TGTGCCAGCAGCAACCGGGGGACTAGCGGGAGGAATGAGCAGTTCTTC.

The sample holds many counts of this clonotype. The V gene is TRBV12-3 or TRBV12-4, the J gene TRBJ1-1; D is undetermined. The CDR3 is 14 residues long. The ends were cut back, 5 bases at V and 2 bases at J, with 12 bases in the middle. The CDR3 DNA is TGTGCCAGCAGTGGACCGGCCGCTAACACTGAAGCTTTCTTT. Protein product: CASSGPAANTEAFF.

This clonotype was counted only a few times. The rearrangement links TRBV19 to TRBJ1-1, with a weak D call TRBD1 (5 bases). Germline-derived CDR1 and CDR2 are LNHDA and SQIVND (reference sequence). V was shortened by 10 bases and J by 3 bases, with 24 bases between the two germline ends. This CDR3 is built from 16 residues. The CDR3 sequence: CATRSIAGIEYTEAFF. CDR3 sequence (DNA): TGTGCCACCAGATCCATCGCAGGGATTGAGTACACTGAAGCTTTCTTT.